A selection of T cell receptor beta chains follows, all from one sample in a study of cytomegalovirus exposure and HLA in healthy donors. Libraries were prepared by immunoSEQ multiplex PCR; TCRdb keeps only in-frame clonotypes and omits some of them. Among some 120,000 clones listed, over 60% were seen once. Material for sequencing was PBMCs. The receptor set was obtained from a human donor in good health. Both conserved end residues are part of each CDR3. Each record gives: J gene, D gene, clone size, V gene, CDR3 protein, CDR3 DNA. A D gene is named only where the DNA matches it firmly. A row's size may be missing; if present it is once, few, many or a size class.

TRBJ2-7 NA NA TRBV5-1 CASSFDNHEQYF TGCGCCAGCAGCTTTGACAATCACGAGCAGTACTTC
TRBJ1-2 NA NA TRBV19 CASRTPTMLGGYTF TGTGCCAGCAGGACTCCCACTATGCTCGGTGGCTACACCTTC
TRBJ2-3 TRBD2 once TRBV12-5 CASGLVTGGARDTQYF TGTGCTAGTGGTTTGGTAACCGGGGGGGCAAGAGATACGCAGTATTTT
TRBJ1-4 NA NA TRBV5-4 CASSIDRAERDEKLFF TGTGCCAGCAGCATTGATCGCGCGGAACGCGATGAAAAACTGTTTTTT
TRBJ1-5 NA NA TRBV19 CASSMWEDQPQHF TGTGCCAGTAGTATGTGGGAGGACCAGCCCCAGCATTTT
TRBJ2-1 NA NA TRBV4-1 CASSQVGVAVSSYNEQFF TGCGCCAGCAGCCAAGTGGGAGTGGCAGTTAGCTCCTACAATGAGCAGTTCTTC
TRBJ2-5 NA NA TRBV7-6 CASSLGRGRQETQYF TGTGCCAGCAGCTTGGGGCGGGGGCGACAAGAGACCCAGTACTTC
TRBJ1-5 NA once TRBV19 CASEFSSETVNQPQHF TGTGCCAGTGAATTTTCCTCAGAGACAGTTAATCAGCCCCAGCATTTT
TRBJ2-1 TRBD1 NA TRBV11-2 CASSRTGSRFYNEQFF TGTGCCAGCAGCCGGACAGGCTCGCGGTTTTACAATGAGCAGTTCTTC
TRBJ2-3 NA NA TRBV2 CASKSQGSTDTQYF TGTGCCAGCAAGAGTCAGGGAAGCACAGATACGCAGTATTTT
TRBJ2-7 NA NA TRBV28 CASTLGRGYWYEQYF TGTGCCAGCACCCTCGGCAGGGGCTACTGGTACGAGCAGTACTTC
TRBJ2-2 NA NA TRBV4-1 CASSSQGNTGELFF TGCGCCAGCAGCTCGCAGGGGAACACCGGGGAGCTGTTTTTT
TRBJ2-2 NA NA TRBV5-1 CASSSDSTNTGELFF TGCGCCAGCAGCTCGGACAGTACGAACACCGGGGAGCTGTTTTTT
TRBJ2-3 TRBD2 NA TRBV6-6 CASSYIVLAGEPQYF TGTGCCAGCAGTTACATAGTGCTAGCGGGGGAGCCGCAGTATTTT
TRBJ1-4 NA NA TRBV4-1 CASSQDWQGGEKLFF TGCGCCAGCAGCCAAGATTGGCAGGGTGGTGAAAAACTGTTTTTT
TRBJ2-3 NA NA TRBV4-3 CASSPPGKTSTDTQYF TGCGCCAGCAGCCCCCCGGGGAAAACTAGCACAGATACGCAGTATTTT
TRBJ2-2 NA NA TRBV27 CASKDRRAGELFF TGTGCCAGCAAGGACAGGAGGGCCGGGGAGCTGTTTTTT
TRBJ2-7 TRBD2 NA TRBV27 CASSLSVMAGGDYEQYF TGTGCCAGCAGTTTATCGGTAATGGCGGGGGGGGACTACGAGCAGTACTTC
TRBJ2-7 TRBD1 NA TRBV19 CASSLELGGTGSYEQYF TGTGCCAGTAGTCTCGAGTTAGGAGGGACAGGCTCCTACGAGCAGTACTTC
TRBJ1-5 TRBD1 NA TRBV6-1 CASSRSGGQEPQHF TGTGCCAGCAGTCGATCAGGGGGACAGGAGCCCCAGCATTTT
TRBJ2-3 NA NA TRBV25-1 CASMGGLWPDTQYF TGTGCCAGCATGGGGGGACTCTGGCCAGATACGCAGTATTTT
TRBJ1-3 NA NA TRBV18 CASSPMEYSGNTIYF TGTGCCAGCTCCCCTATGGAGTACTCTGGAAACACCATATATTTT
TRBJ1-5 TRBD1 NA TRBV7-8 CASSYGQGDHSNQPQHF TGTGCCAGCAGTTACGGACAGGGCGACCATAGCAATCAGCCCCAGCATTTT
TRBJ2-5 TRBD1 NA TRBV6-1 CASRDRVSETQYF TGTGCCAGCAGGGACAGGGTTTCGGAGACCCAGTACTTC
TRBJ2-5 TRBD1 NA TRBV5-6 CASSLRRDRAVGQETQYF TGTGCCAGCAGCTTGCGCCGGGACAGGGCGGTTGGCCAAGAGACCCAGTACTTC
TRBJ1-6 NA NA TRBV5-1 CASSLAGTGRNSPLHF TGCGCCAGCAGCTTGGCCGGGACCGGGAGAAATTCACCCCTCCACTTT
TRBJ2-1 NA once TRBV9 CASSVDLASGSYNEQFF TGTGCCAGCAGCGTCGACCTAGCCTCTGGTTCCTACAATGAGCAGTTCTTC
TRBJ2-5 TRBD2 NA TRBV2 CASSGTSGGAGETQYF TGTGCCAGCAGCGGGACTAGCGGGGGGGCGGGCGAGACCCAGTACTTC
TRBJ2-7 NA NA TRBV6-5 CASSQTLSGEQYF TGTGCCAGCAGTCAGACCCTATCGGGGGAGCAGTACTTC
TRBJ2-7 NA few TRBV6-6 CASSSEAPSVNEQYF TGTGCCAGCAGCTCCGAGGCCCCGAGTGTGAACGAGCAGTACTTC
TRBJ1-4 NA NA TRBV28 CASSSVILMSANEKLFF TGTGCCAGCAGTTCCGTGATACTAATGTCAGCCAATGAAAAACTGTTTTTT
TRBJ2-1 NA once TRBV6-1 CASSDLRGRVSEQFF TGTGCCAGCAGTGATCTTCGGGGGAGAGTCAGTGAGCAGTTCTTC
TRBJ1-1 NA NA TRBV7-3 CASSLSIGGNTEAFF TGTGCCAGCAGCTTATCAATTGGCGGGAACACTGAAGCTTTCTTT
TRBJ1-5 TRBD1 NA TRBV6-6 CASSYDRDQPQHF TGTGCCAGCAGTTACGACAGGGATCAGCCCCAGCATTTT
TRBJ2-7 TRBD2 NA TRBV5-4 CASSLAQGGYEQYF TGTGCCAGCAGCTTGGCCCAGGGAGGGTACGAGCAGTACTTC
TRBJ1-1 NA NA TRBV7-9 CASTGDYTEAFF TGTGCCAGCACCGGGGATTACACTGAAGCTTTCTTT
TRBJ1-3 NA NA TRBV5-1 CASSLGPFGGAGNTIYF TGCGCCAGCAGCTTGGGCCCGTTCGGCGGGGCTGGAAACACCATATATTTT
TRBJ1-1 NA NA TRBV19 CATRGVVTEAFF TGTGCCACCCGCGGCGTGGTCACTGAAGCTTTCTTT
TRBJ2-3 TRBD2 NA TRBV7-9 CASSRAGYTDTQYF TGTGCCAGCAGCAGAGCGGGGTACACAGATACGCAGTATTTT
TRBJ1-5 NA NA TRBV2 CASSINRVSNQPQHF TGTGCCAGCAGTATTAACAGGGTTAGCAATCAGCCCCAGCATTTT
TRBJ1-3 NA NA TRBV19 CASSFLLNTIYF TGTGCCAGTAGCTTTCTCCTGAACACCATATATTTT
TRBJ2-3 NA NA TRBV7-2 CASSLDPVTDTQYF TGTGCCAGCAGCTTAGATCCAGTTACAGATACGCAGTATTTT
TRBJ1-5 NA few TRBV6-1 CASSERGASGQPQHF TGTGCCAGCAGTGAACGGGGGGCCTCCGGTCAGCCCCAGCATTTT
TRBJ2-5 TRBD2 NA TRBV5-1 CASSLAGAGQETQYF TGCGCCAGCAGCTTAGCGGGGGCGGGCCAAGAGACCCAGTACTTC
TRBJ2-1 NA NA TRBV6-6 CASSYSTILGEQFF TGTGCCAGCAGTTACTCGACTATTTTGGGTGAGCAGTTCTTC
TRBJ2-7 TRBD1 once TRBV27 CASSLNRGYEQYF TGTGCCAGCAGTTTAAACAGGGGATACGAGCAGTACTTC
TRBJ2-7 NA NA TRBV19 CASSIFGQGSDEQYF TGTGCCAGTAGTATCTTCGGGCAGGGTTCTGACGAGCAGTACTTC
TRBJ1-1 NA NA TRBV6-5 CASSYSKWEGVAFF TGTGCCAGCAGTTACTCGAAGTGGGAGGGGGTAGCTTTCTTT
TRBJ1-4 NA NA TRBV2 CASRGIGEKLFF TGTGCCAGCCGGGGAATCGGGGAAAAACTGTTTTTT
TRBJ2-3 TRBD2 NA TRBV5-1 CASSLKGLAGEGTDTQYF TGCGCCAGCAGCTTAAAGGGACTAGCGGGGGAAGGCACAGATACGCAGTATTTT
TRBJ2-3 NA NA TRBV5-1 CASSLEGRGRTDTQYF TGCGCCAGCAGCTTGGAGGGCAGGGGTCGGACAGATACGCAGTATTTT
TRBJ2-5 TRBD1 NA TRBV5-1 CASSFVGQRGGETQYF TGCGCCAGCAGCTTTGTGGGACAGAGAGGCGGAGAGACCCAGTACTTC
TRBJ2-7 NA NA TRBV19 CASSIGRANSYEQYF TGTGCCAGTAGTATAGGCAGGGCAAACTCCTACGAGCAGTACTTC
TRBJ2-7 TRBD2 once TRBV2 CASSGLADYEQYF TGTGCCAGCAGTGGACTAGCGGACTACGAGCAGTACTTC
TRBJ2-3 NA NA TRBV6-1 CASSEVGGTDTQYF TGTGCCAGCAGTGAAGTCGGGGGCACAGATACGCAGTATTTT